This T cell receptor beta chain was found in a study of T-cell memory formation after mild COVID-19. Study-wide results and caveats: Shrinking CD4+ clones were chiefly CM and EM; CD8+ ones were chiefly EMRA. The study detected some responding clones in pre-infection memory, suggesting cross-reactive memory joined.

TCRdb called the 5' RACE reads again in MiXCR, with one record for every CDR3 protein. The profile shows about 49,000 distinct CDR3 sequences, approximately 6.6% of them singletons. This clonotype has more than one count but fewer than ten. Antigen: not known. The CDR3 length is 21 residues. The V call is TRBV3-2, the J call TRBJ2-6; the tabulated D call, TRBD1, remains unverified against the DNA. TRBV3-2 is a recognized pseudogene. The material sequenced was PBMCs or a T cell subset sorted from them (not recorded which). The source of this sequence is a man younger than 35 who had mild COVID-19 (a few samples of this study predate the infection). Cell type and time point are not known. CDR3 in DNA: TGTGCCAGCAGCCATGTTTTAGACCGGGACAGGGATATCTCTGGGGCCAACGTCCTGACTTTC. This sequence encodes CASSHVLDRDRDISGANVLTF.